This T cell receptor (beta chain) was sequenced for a study of cytomegalovirus exposure and HLA in healthy donors. Study-level background: An early release of data contained approximately 80 million unique TCRs, which came from HLA-typed donors. Study-wide points: Three CMV-associated chains proved CMV antigen-specific in vitro.

The count of this clone is one. Its matching antigen is unknown. 60 Vbeta and 13 Jbeta primers were used in PCR. The protocol was immunoSEQ multiplex PCR, while the TCRdb copy is restricted to in-frame clones and leaves out a portion. This sample has 130,000 to 150,000 clones, with around 78% found just once. The CDR3 totals 14 residues. V lost 6 bases, J lost 6 bases, and 8 bases stayed unmatched. The germline gives CDR1 MNHEY, CDR2 SMNVEV (reference sequence). The donors, nominally healthy at sampling, likely had unrecorded immune exposures. This chain links TRBV27 with TRBJ2-7; 10 nucleotides match TRBD1. Sequencing input: PBMCs. The receptor was isolated from a woman between 18 and 30 years old in good health and CMV-seropositive. CDR3 residues: CASSKTGGIVEQYF. The CDR3 bases are TGTGCCAGCAGCAAGACAGGGGGCATCGTCGAGCAGTACTTC.